This paragraph reports one T cell receptor (beta chain). Its antigen is unknown. Per-base qualities were not stored, and no clone one base away is much larger. Donors were around 37 systemically healthy Caucasian individuals from Russia aged roughly 6 to 95 years. Each donor gave about 10 milliliters of peripheral blood, drawn into EDTA-treated Vacutainer tubes. Ficoll-Paque density-gradient centrifugation was used to isolate PBMCs, with at least 6 million per sample. Trizol reagent was used to extract total RNA from PBMCs, with at least 6 micrograms per sample. Naive CD45RAhigh/CD27high T cell percentages were measured by flow cytometry on a PBMC aliquot from every donor. These data originate in a study of blood T cells in healthy people across ages (dated by TCRdb to 2014 to 2015). Background on the whole study: Template switching captured roughly one uniquely barcoded TCR beta cDNA molecule per two T cells in model experiments. To track age-related changes in TCR beta repertoire diversity, the study relied on deep sequencing normalized with unique cDNA molecular identifiers. Donors were grouped into four age groups: young (average roughly 17 years), middle-aged (about 40), aged (over 55) and long-lived (approximately 82). To avoid experimental bias, donors of different ages were randomly spread across the sequencing lanes. Using the same blood draw, the study looked at two additional independent replicas of 1 million unique cDNA reads for two donors, one aged 18 to 30 and the other aged 80 or older. Results the study describes overall, beyond this receptor: As age increased, observed TCR beta diversity per million T cells dropped in a roughly linear way, and a significant reduction was already evident by age about 40. The percentage of naive T cells measured by flow cytometry correlated strongly with observed TCR beta diversity. Because profiling used bulk unsorted PBMCs, naive and antigen-experienced compartments could not be compared conclusively. Because the CMV infection status of the donors was unknown, age-related changes in expanded clonotypes may potentially have been confounded. Estimates of total diversity from one million sequenced T cells were regarded as lower bounds and underestimates. Compared with the aged group, the long-lived group had more naive CD4+ T cells, fewer expanded clones and increased TCR diversity, suggesting age selection.

Compared with germline, V lacks 3 bases and J lacks 9 bases; bases without a gene match: 6. Via the germline V gene, CDR1 is SGHRS and CDR2 YFSETQ. The CDR3 spans 14 residues, from the cysteine through the phenylalanine. The read is trimmed to its CDR3 DNA, 42 bases read in frame from base 1. Receptor libraries were prepared by 5' RACE. The run used an Illumina HiSeq 2500. A second about 7 to 11 cycle PCR used a sample-barcoded 5' primer and a J-beta primer mix. A unique molecular identifier was introduced onto each TCR beta cDNA molecule by a template-switch 5' adaptor carrying 12 random nucleotides. Each sample yielded at least 3 million CDR3-containing paired-end reads. The Mint cDNA synthesis kit, primed by a TRBC-specific oligonucleotide, was used to synthesize first-strand cDNA from all RNA. After uracil-DNA glycosylase treatment, a first 18-cycle PCR used universal primers M1SS and BC2_uni_R on all cDNA. The source study handled its data this way. For normalization, 1 million high-quality reads, each with a distinct molecular identifier, were randomly selected from each sample. Instead of being binned into consensus sequences, reads that shared molecular identifiers were thrown out. MiTCR, run with a Q25 quality threshold and the strictest error-elimination algorithm, handled CDR3 identification, clonotype clustering and error correction. A nonparametric unseen species model with Euler transformation was used to estimate lower-bound total TCR beta diversity. In-frame beta chains were kept once TCRdb had trimmed the public reads at Q25 with fastp and called clones with MiXCR. Merged by CDR3 protein, the rows form single entries marked with the most common genes and DNA. The V and J calls here are based on TCRdb, not the publication. This sample has roughly 720,000 distinct CDR3 sequences in its table, and 53% of those were observed once. Jointly, the top ten make up approximately 40% of the sample.

This TCR was recovered from a man older than 75 in good health. This chain joins TRBV5-1 to TRBJ1-6, and 7 junctional nucleotides match TRBD1. Input material: blood. The nucleotide sequence reads TGCGCCAGCAGCTCGATTCAGGGGGTTTCACCCCTCCACTTT. It specifies CASSSIQGVSPLHF.